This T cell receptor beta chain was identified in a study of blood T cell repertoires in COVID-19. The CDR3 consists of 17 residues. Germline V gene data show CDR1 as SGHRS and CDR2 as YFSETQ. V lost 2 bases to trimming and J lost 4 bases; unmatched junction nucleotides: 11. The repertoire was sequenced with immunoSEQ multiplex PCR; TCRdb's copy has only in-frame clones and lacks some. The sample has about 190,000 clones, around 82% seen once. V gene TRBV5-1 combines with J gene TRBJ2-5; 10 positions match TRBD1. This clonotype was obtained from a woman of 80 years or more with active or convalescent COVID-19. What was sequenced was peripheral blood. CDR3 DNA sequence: TGCGCCAGCAGCTTACCGTCCGGACAGGGGGAATCAGAGACCCAGTACTTC. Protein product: CASSLPSGQGESETQYF. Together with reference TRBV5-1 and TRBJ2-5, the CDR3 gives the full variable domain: KAGVTQTPRYLIKTRGQQVTLSCSPISGHRSVSWYQQTPGQGLQFLFEYFSETQRNKGNFPGRFSGRQFSNSRSEMNVSTLELGDSALYLCASSLPSGQGESETQYFGPGTRLLVL.